This TCR beta chain appears in the sequencing data of a study of T cell repertoires in cytomegalovirus infection (dated by TCRdb to about 2019). Looking at the study overall: The peptide stimulations were aimed at well-studied HLA-B-restricted epitopes as well as recently identified HLA-C-restricted CMV epitopes, whose presentation resists viral immunomodulation. Donor HLA type was relevant to the analysis, as public TCR beta signatures indicated carriage of CMV infection together with the matching HLA type. The study at large found these results: The ex vivo response was dominated by HLA-C-restricted CMV-specific TCR beta clonotypes, which also provided the single most frequent clonotype in two of eight donors. Cumulative frequency of public TCR beta family members discriminated carriers of CMV infection plus the relevant HLA type in this cohort and an independent 352-donor cohort.

V has 7 bases trimmed and J has 7 bases trimmed; junction bases matching no gene number 5. The CDR3 numbers 15 residues from cysteine through phenylalanine. Of all the DNA, just the CDR3 is kept, 45 bases in frame from base 1. The germline V gene yields ENHRY for CDR1 and SYGVKD for CDR2. A remark on this clonotype: This receptor's antigen is unknown. No much larger clone exists at a distance of one base, and base qualities are not known.

TCRdb names Illumina HiSeq 1500 as the instrument used. In TCRdb, the public reads were trimmed at Q25 with fastp and aligned with MiXCR, with productive beta chains retained. Every entry covers one CDR3 protein and lists the most common genes and DNA from its rows. Here the sample has about 100,000 distinct CDR3 sequences; under 55% occur a single time. The ten largest account for just under 75% of the sample. According to the study, the label for this sample's treatment or condition signals: in vitro stimulation with specific CMV peptide epitopes to enrich CMV-specific T cells. The receptor chain draws on TRBV10-3 and TRBJ2-1; 15 bases in the junction line up with TRBD2. This specimen consisted of CD8+ T cells from cultured PBMCs, obtained from culture after CMV antigen stimulation. The clonotype originates from a human donor in good health (CMV status not recorded). Some clones in this sample may be carry-over from other donors' samples. The nucleotides read TGTGCCATCAACGGACTAGCGGGGGGGCAAAATGAGCAGTTCTTC. The resulting protein is CAINGLAGGQNEQFF.